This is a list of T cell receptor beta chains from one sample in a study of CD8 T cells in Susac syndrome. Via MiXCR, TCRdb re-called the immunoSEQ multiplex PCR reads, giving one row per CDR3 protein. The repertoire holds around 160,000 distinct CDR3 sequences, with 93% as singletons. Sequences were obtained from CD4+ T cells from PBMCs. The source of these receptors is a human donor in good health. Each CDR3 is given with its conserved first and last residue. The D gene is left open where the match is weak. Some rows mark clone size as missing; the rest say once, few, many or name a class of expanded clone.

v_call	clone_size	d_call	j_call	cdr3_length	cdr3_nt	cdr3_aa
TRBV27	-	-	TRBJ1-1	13	TGTGCCAGCAGTAGAGGGTGGAACACTGAAGCTTTCTTT	CASSRGWNTEAFF
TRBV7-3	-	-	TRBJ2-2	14	TGTGCCAGCAGTCTAACTAGTAACGCCGGGGAGCTGTTTTTT	CASSLTSNAGELFF
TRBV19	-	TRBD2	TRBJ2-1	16	TGTGCCAGTAGTAGTCTTCCGGCTAGCGGCTACAATGAGCAGTTCTTC	CASSSLPASGYNEQFF
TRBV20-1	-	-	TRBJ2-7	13	TGCAGTGCAACCGCCGGGACAACTTACGAGCAGTACTTC	CSATAGTTYEQYF
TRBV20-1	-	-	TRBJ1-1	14	TGCAGTGCCCCCGTGGGGGGGAGTGACTCTGAAGCTTTCTTT	CSAPVGGSDSEAFF
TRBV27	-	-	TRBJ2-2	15	TGTGCCAGCAGTTTTCGCGGGAAGAACACCGGGGAGCTGTTTTTT	CASSFRGKNTGELFF
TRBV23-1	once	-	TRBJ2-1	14	TGCGCCAGCAGTCAAGAGTCAGGGGAGGATGAGCAGTTCTTC	CASSQESGEDEQFF
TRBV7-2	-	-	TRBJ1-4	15	TGTGCCAGCAGCTACTCCGGGGGACGAAATGAAAAACTGTTTTTT	CASSYSGGRNEKLFF
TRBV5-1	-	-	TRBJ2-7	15	TGCGCCAGCAGCTTGGACGGGACACCTAAATACGAGCAGTACTTC	CASSLDGTPKYEQYF
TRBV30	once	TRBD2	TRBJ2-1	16	TGTGCCTGGAGTGCCGGAGCGGGGGGAGGTCACAATGAGCAGTTCTTC	CAWSAGAGGGHNEQFF
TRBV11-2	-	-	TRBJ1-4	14	TGTGCCAGCAGCCAGGGACACACTAATGAAAAACTGTTTTTT	CASSQGHTNEKLFF
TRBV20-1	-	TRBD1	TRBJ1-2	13	TGCAGTGCTCCAATACAGGGGAAAGGTGGCTACACCTTC	CSAPIQGKGGYTF
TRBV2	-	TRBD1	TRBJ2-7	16	TGTGCCAGCAGCCCTTTAGCGGGACAGGGGGCCTACGAGCAGTACTTC	CASSPLAGQGAYEQYF
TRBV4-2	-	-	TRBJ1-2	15	TGTGCCAGCAGCCAATTCGACAAGGGGGACTATGGCTACACCTTC	CASSQFDKGDYGYTF
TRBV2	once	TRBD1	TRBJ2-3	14	TGTGCCACCCGGACAGGGGCTAGCACAGATACGCAGTATTTT	CATRTGASTDTQYF
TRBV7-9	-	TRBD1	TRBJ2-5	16	TGTGCCAGCAGCCCAGACAGGACAGGGGGCGTGGAGACCCAGTACTTC	CASSPDRTGGVETQYF
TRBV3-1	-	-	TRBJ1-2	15	TGTGCCAGCAGCCAACGCCCCGAGCAGGCCTATGGCTACACCTTC	CASSQRPEQAYGYTF
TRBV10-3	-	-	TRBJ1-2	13	TGTGCCATCAGTGAGTTTGGGCAGGATGGCTACACCTTC	CAISEFGQDGYTF
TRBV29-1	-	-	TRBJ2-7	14	TGCAGCGTTGTGGCCGGAACCAACTCCTACGAGCAGTACTTC	CSVVAGTNSYEQYF
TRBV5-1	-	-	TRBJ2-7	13	TGCGCCAGCAGCCCGAAAGCCAGGGACGAGCAGTACTTC	CASSPKARDEQYF